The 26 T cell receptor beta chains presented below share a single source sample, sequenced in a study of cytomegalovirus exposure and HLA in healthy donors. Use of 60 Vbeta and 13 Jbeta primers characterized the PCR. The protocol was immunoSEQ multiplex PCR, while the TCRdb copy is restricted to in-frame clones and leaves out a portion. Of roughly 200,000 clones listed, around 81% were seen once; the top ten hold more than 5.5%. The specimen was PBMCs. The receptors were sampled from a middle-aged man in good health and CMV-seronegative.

CDR3 loop: CASSLGPLAGANVLTF. The CDR3 coding sequence is TGTGCCAGCAGCTTGGGTCCCCTGGCAGGGGCCAACGTCCTGACTTTC. The V call is TRBV5-4, the J call TRBJ2-6, with D unclear. The CDR3 has 16 residues. In germline, CDR1 is SGHNT, CDR2 YYREEE (reference sequence). V was shortened by 0 bases and J by 4 bases, with 11 bases between the two germline ends.

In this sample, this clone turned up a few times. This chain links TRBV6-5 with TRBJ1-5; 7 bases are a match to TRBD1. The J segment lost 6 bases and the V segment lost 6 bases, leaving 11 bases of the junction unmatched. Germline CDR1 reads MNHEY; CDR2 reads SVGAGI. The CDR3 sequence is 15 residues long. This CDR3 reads CASSHDRVRLQPQHF. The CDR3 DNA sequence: TGTGCCAGCAGCCACGACAGGGTCCGACTTCAGCCCCAGCATTTT.

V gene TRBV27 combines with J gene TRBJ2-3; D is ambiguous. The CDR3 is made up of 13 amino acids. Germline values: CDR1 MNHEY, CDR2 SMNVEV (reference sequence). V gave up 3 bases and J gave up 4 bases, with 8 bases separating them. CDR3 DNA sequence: TGTGCCAGCAGTTTTATTTCCGCAGATACGCAGTATTTT. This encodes CASSFISADTQYF.

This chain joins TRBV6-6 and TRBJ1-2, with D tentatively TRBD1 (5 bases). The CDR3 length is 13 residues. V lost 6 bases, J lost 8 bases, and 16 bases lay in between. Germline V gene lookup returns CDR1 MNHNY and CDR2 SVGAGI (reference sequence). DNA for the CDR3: TGTGCCAGCAGGGGGGGGGACGTAGAAGGCTACACCTTC. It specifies CASRGGDVEGYTF.

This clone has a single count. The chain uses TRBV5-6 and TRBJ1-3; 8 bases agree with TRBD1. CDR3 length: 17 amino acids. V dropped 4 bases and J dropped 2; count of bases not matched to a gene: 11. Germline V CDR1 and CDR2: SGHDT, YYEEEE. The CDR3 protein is CASSKLTGASPGNTIYF. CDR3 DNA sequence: TGTGCCAGCAGCAAACTGACAGGGGCTTCTCCTGGAAACACCATATATTTT.

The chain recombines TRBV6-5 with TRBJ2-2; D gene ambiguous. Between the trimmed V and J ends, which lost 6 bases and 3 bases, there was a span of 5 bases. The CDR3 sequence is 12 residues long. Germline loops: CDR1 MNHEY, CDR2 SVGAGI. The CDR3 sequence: CASSPYTGELFF. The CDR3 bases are TGTGCCAGCAGCCCCTACACCGGGGAGCTGTTTTTT.

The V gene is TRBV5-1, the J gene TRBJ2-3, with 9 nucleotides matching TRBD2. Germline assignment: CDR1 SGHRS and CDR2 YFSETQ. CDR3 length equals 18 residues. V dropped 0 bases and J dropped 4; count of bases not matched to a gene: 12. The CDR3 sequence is CASSLEGTSPIGADTQYF. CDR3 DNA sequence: TGCGCCAGCAGCTTGGAAGGGACTAGCCCGATCGGGGCAGATACGCAGTATTTT.

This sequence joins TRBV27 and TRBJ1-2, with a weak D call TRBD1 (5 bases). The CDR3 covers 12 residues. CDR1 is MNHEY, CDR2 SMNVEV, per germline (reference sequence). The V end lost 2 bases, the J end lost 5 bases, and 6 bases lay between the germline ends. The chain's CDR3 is CASSLRGYGYTF. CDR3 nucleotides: TGTGCCAGCAGTTTAAGGGGTTATGGCTACACCTTC.

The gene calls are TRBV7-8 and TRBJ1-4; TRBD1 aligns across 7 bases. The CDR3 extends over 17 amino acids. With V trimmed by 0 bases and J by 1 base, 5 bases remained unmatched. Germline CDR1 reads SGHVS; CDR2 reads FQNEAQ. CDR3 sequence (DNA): TGTGCCAGCAGCTTAGCCAGGGGGACCAGAACTAATGAAAAACTGTTTTTT. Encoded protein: CASSLARGTRTNEKLFF.

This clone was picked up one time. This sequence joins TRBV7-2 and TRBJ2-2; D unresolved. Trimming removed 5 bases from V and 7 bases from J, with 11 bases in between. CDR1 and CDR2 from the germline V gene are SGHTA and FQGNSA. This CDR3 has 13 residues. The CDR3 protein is CASSPGWSGELFF. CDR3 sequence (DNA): TGTGCCAGCAGCCCTGGTTGGAGCGGGGAGCTGTTTTTT. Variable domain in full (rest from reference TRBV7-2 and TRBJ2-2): GAGVSQSPSNKVTEKGKDVELRCDPISGHTALYWYRQSLGQGLEFLIYFQGNSAPDKSGLPSDRFSAERTGGSVSTLTIQRTQQEDSAVYLCASSPGWSGELFFGEGSRLTVL.

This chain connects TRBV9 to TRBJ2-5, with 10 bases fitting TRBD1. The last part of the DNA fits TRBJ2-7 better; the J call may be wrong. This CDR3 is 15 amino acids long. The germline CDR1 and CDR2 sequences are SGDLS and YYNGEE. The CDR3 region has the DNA TGTGCCAGCAGCACTGGACAGGGGGTCTCCTACGAGCAGTACTTC. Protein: CASSTGQGVSYEQYF.

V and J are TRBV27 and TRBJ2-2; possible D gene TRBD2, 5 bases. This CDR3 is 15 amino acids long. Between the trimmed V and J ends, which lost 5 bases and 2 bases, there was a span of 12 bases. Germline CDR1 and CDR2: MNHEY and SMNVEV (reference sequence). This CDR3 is CASSPFGGNTGELFF. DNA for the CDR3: TGTGCCAGCAGTCCTTTCGGAGGCAACACCGGGGAGCTGTTTTTT.

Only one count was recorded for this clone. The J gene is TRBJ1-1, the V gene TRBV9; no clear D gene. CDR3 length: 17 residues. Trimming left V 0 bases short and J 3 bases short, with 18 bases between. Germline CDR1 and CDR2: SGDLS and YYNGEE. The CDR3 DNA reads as TGTGCCAGCAGCGTAGAGCAGGCGAAGTCCATTGACACTGAAGCTTTCTTT. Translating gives CASSVEQAKSIDTEAFF. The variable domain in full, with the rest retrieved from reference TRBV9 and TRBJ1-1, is DSGVTQTPKHLITATGQRVTLRCSPRSGDLSVYWYQQSLDQGLQFLIQYYNGEERAKGNILERFSAQQFPDLHSELNLSSLELGDSALYFCASSVEQAKSIDTEAFFGQGTRLTVV.

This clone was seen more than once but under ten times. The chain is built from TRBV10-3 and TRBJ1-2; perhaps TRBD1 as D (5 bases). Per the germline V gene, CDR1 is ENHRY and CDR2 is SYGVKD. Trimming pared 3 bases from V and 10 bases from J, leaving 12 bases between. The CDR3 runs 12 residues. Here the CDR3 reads CAISDQGRVYTF. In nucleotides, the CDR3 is TGTGCCATCAGTGACCAGGGCCGTGTCTACACCTTC.

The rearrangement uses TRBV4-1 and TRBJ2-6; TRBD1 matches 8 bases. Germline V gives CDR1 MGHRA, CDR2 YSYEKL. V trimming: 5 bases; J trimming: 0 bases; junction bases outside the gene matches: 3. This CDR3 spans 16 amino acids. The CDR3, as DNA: TGCGCCAGCAGCTCCGGACAGGGCTCTGGGGCCAACGTCCTGACTTTC. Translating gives CASSSGQGSGANVLTF.

The CDR3 coding sequence is TGTGCCAGCAGCCCGTCCCGGTCCGGTAACTATGGCTACACCTTC. It codes for CASSPSRSGNYGYTF. The chain joins TRBV4-2 to TRBJ1-2; D gene uncertain. V was clipped by 4 bases and J by 1 base, with 13 bases between them. This CDR3 is 15 amino acids long. The V gene's germline CDR1 is LGHNA and CDR2 YNFKEQ.

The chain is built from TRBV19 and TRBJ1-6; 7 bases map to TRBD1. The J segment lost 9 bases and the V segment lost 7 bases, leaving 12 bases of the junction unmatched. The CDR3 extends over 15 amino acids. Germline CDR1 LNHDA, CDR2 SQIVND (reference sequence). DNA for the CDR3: TGTGCCAGTACCCCCGTGGCAGGGGGAATTTCACCCCTCCACTTT. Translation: CASTPVAGGISPLHF.

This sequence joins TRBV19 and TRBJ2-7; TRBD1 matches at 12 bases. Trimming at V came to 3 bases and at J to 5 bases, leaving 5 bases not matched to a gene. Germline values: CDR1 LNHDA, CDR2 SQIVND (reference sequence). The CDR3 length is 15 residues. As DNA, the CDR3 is TGTGCCAGTAGTATTGGGGGACAGGGGGCCGACGAGCAGTACTTC. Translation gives CASSIGGQGADEQYF.

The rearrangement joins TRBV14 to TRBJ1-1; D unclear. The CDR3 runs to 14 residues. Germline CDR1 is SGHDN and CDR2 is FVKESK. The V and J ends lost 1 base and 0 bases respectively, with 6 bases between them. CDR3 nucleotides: TGTGCCAGCAGCCAAGTCAGATTGAACACTGAAGCTTTCTTT. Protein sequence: CASSQVRLNTEAFF.

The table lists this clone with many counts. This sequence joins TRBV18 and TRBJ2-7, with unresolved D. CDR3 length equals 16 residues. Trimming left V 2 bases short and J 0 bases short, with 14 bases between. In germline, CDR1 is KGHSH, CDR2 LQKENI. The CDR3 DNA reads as TGTGCCAGCTCACCATCGGTCGCCTACGTCTCCTACGAGCAGTACTTC. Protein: CASSPSVAYVSYEQYF.

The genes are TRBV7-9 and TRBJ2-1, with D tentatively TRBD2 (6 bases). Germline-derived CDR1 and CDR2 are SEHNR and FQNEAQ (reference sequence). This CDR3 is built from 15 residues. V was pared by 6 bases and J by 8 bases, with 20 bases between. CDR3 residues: CASSFSGLAQDEQFF. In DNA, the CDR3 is TGTGCCAGCAGTTTTAGCGGATTAGCACAGGATGAGCAGTTCTTC.

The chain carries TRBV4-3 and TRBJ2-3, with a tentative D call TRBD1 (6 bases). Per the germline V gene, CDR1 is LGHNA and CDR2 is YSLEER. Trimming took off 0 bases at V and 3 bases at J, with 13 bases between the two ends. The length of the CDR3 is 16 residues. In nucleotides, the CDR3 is TGCGCCAGCAGCCAAGATCGAACAGGGTGGACAGATACGCAGTATTTT. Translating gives CASSQDRTGWTDTQYF.

The CDR3 sequence is CASSLVGGSGRGRGEQYF. In DNA, the CDR3 is TGTGCCAGCAGCTTAGTTGGCGGTAGCGGGAGGGGCCGGGGCGAGCAGTACTTC. This chain links TRBV7-2 with TRBJ2-7, with 11 positions matching TRBD2. Germline CDR1 is SGHTA and CDR2 is FQGNSA. This CDR3 contains 18 residues. The V segment lost 1 base and the J segment 6 bases; nucleotides outside the gene matches: 14.

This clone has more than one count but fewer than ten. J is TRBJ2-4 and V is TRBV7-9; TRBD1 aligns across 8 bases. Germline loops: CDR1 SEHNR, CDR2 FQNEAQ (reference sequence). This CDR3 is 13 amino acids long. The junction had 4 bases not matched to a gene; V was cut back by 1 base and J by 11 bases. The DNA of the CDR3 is TGTGCCAGCAGCTTAGACGACAGGGGCCTTCAGTACTTC. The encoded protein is CASSLDDRGLQYF. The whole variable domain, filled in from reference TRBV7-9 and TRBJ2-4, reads DTGVSQNPRHKITKRGQNVTFRCDPISEHNRLYWYRQTLGQGPEFLTYFQNEAQLEKSRLLSDRFSAERPKGSFSTLEIQRTEQGDSAMYLCASSLDDRGLQYFGAGTRLSVL.

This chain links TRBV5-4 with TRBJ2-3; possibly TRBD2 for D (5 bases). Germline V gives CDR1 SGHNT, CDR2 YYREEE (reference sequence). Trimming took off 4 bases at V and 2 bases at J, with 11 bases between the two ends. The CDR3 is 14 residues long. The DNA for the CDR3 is TGTGCCAGCAGCACGGACTTAAACACAGATACGCAGTATTTT. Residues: CASSTDLNTDTQYF.

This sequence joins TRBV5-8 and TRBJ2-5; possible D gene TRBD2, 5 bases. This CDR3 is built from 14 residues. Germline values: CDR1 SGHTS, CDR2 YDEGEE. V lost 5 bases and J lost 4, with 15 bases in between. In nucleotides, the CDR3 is TGTGCCAGCAGTCGACCCGTACGGGGAGAGACCCAGTACTTC. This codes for CASSRPVRGETQYF.